The 12 T cell receptor beta chains listed next were all sequenced from one sample in a study of T cells in Graves' hyperthyroidism and ophthalmopathy. The investigators amplified TCR beta CDR3 regions from RNA transcripts. The HTBI primer set served for first-round RT-PCR of the TCR CDR3. Each CDR3 protein is one row after TCRdb ran MiXCR on the multiplex PCR reads. The top ten hold roughly 10% of the sample, which has 650,000 to 750,000 distinct CDR3 sequences, 14% seen once. Sequences were obtained from blood. The receptors were gathered from a young woman with Graves' hyperthyroidism.

The chain carries TRBV19 and TRBJ2-1, with 8 bases that match TRBD1. This CDR3 contains 18 residues. The V segment lost 0 bases and the J segment 9 bases; nucleotides outside the gene matches: 16. Per the germline V gene, CDR1 is LNHDA and CDR2 is SQIVND (reference sequence). CDR3 residues: CASSIDPIAGGSQAEQFF. Written as DNA, the CDR3 is TGTGCCAGTAGTATAGACCCAATTGCAGGGGGCTCTCAGGCTGAGCAGTTCTTC.

J is TRBJ2-7 and V is TRBV4-3; 8 bases agree with TRBD2. V lost 0 bases, J lost 4 bases, and 5 bases stayed unmatched. Germline V gene data show CDR1 as LGHNA and CDR2 as YSLEER. The CDR3 spans 15 residues. CDR3 sequence (DNA): TGCGCCAGCAGCCAAGAGTCCGGCGGGAGGTACGAGCAGTACTTC. Amino acids: CASSQESGGRYEQYF.

This clonotype was detected ten times or more. This chain links TRBV20-1 with TRBJ1-2, with no clear D. The germline gives CDR1 DFQATT, CDR2 SNEGSKA (reference sequence). Trimming removed 3 bases from V and 0 bases from J, with 2 bases in between. This CDR3 is 11 amino acids long. The CDR3 region is CSARSNYGYTF. The CDR3 DNA is TGCAGTGCTAGGTCTAACTATGGCTACACCTTC.

This clonotype appeared many times. The rearrangement joins TRBV7-2 to TRBJ2-2, with D unclear. Germline values: CDR1 SGHTA, CDR2 FQGNSA. With 7 bases removed from V and 6 bases from J, the gap between germline ends came to 15 bases. CDR3 length: 14 residues. The CDR3 loop is CASTTGLRPGELFF. The CDR3 bases are TGTGCCAGCACCACGGGTCTACGTCCCGGGGAGCTGTTTTTT.

The chain employs TRBV11-2 and TRBJ2-3; no clear D. There are 15 residues in the CDR3. The germline CDR1 and CDR2 sequences are SGHAT and FQNNGV. V was trimmed by 1 base and J by 1 base, leaving 9 bases between them. The CDR3 sequence: CASSLGVMGTDTQYF. The CDR3 region has the DNA TGTGCCAGCAGCTTAGGGGTTATGGGCACAGATACGCAGTATTTT.

This clonotype was recorded many times. The chain employs TRBV2 and TRBJ1-4; 9 bases fit TRBD1. V trimming: 6 bases; J trimming: 5 bases; junction bases outside the gene matches: 10. Germline lookup yields CDR1 SNHLY and CDR2 FYNNEI. There are 16 residues in the CDR3. In DNA form, the CDR3 reads TGTGCCAGCAGAGACCTTCGCGGACAGGGGAATGAAAAACTGTTTTTT. Its protein product is CASRDLRGQGNEKLFF. The complete variable domain, with remaining parts taken from reference TRBV2 and TRBJ1-4, reads EPEVTQTPSHQVTQMGQEVILRCVPISNHLYFYWYRQILGQKVEFLVSFYNNEISEKSEIFDDQFSVERPDGSNFTLKIRSTKLEDSAMYFCASRDLRGQGNEKLFFGSGTQLSVL.

This clonotype was seen many times. The chain is built from TRBV2 and TRBJ1-1; D remains ambiguous. CDR1 SNHLY and CDR2 FYNNEI come from the germline V gene. V was pared by 0 bases and J by 0 bases, with 8 bases between. The length of the CDR3 is 15 residues. In DNA form, the CDR3 reads TGTGCCAGCAGTGAAGCCTGGCCGATGAACACTGAAGCTTTCTTT. It yields the protein CASSEAWPMNTEAFF.

The V call is TRBV3-1, the J call TRBJ2-7; 8 bases map to TRBD1. Germline trimming cut 2 bases from V and 0 bases from J; bases unmatched to any gene: 3. The germline CDR1 and CDR2 sequences are LGHDT and YNNKEL (reference sequence). The CDR3 covers 15 residues. CDR3 loop: CASSQRGQGSYEQYF. The DNA of the CDR3 is TGTGCCAGCAGCCAAAGAGGACAGGGCTCCTACGAGCAGTACTTC.

This clonotype was detected ten times or more. This chain links TRBV18 with TRBJ2-1, with a weak D call TRBD1 (6 bases). Looked up from germline, CDR1 is KGHSH and CDR2 is LQKENI. The CDR3 has 12 residues. Trimming took off 3 bases at V and 7 bases at J, with 7 bases between the two ends. CDR3 sequence (DNA): TGTGCCAGCTCACCGGGACATAATGAGCAGTTCTTC. Encoded protein: CASSPGHNEQFF. Full variable domain (outside the CDR3, taken from reference TRBV18 and TRBJ2-1): NAGVMQNPRHLVRRRGQEARLRCSPMKGHSHVYWYRQLPEEGLKFMVYLQKENIIDESGMPKERFSAEFPKEGPSILRIQQVVRGDSAAYFCASSPGHNEQFFGPGTRLTVL.

DNA for the CDR3: TGTGCCAGCAGTCCCACTAGCGGGAAAGGGGGAGATACGCAGTATTTT. This sequence encodes CASSPTSGKGGDTQYF. The rearrangement links TRBV12-3 or TRBV12-4 to TRBJ2-3; 10 bases are shared with TRBD2. The CDR3 covers 16 residues. Trimming at V came to 5 bases and at J to 5 bases, leaving 10 bases not matched to a gene.

This clonotype showed up many times. The V call is TRBV7-9, the J call TRBJ1-2; 7 bases match TRBD1. The CDR3 covers 15 residues. Germline trimming cut 4 bases from V and 1 base from J; bases unmatched to any gene: 6. Germline-derived CDR1 and CDR2 are SEHNR and FQNEAQ (reference sequence). The CDR3 bases are TGTGCCAGCAGCTCCCGGGACAGATTTAACTATGGCTACACCTTC. Translation: CASSSRDRFNYGYTF. The full variable domain, with the rest looked up from reference TRBV7-9 and TRBJ1-2, is DTGVSQNPRHKITKRGQNVTFRCDPISEHNRLYWYRQTLGQGPEFLTYFQNEAQLEKSRLLSDRFSAERPKGSFSTLEIQRTEQGDSAMYLCASSSRDRFNYGYTFGSGTRLTVV.

The J gene is TRBJ2-3, the V gene TRBV2; 9 bases are shared with TRBD2. J was trimmed by 4 bases and V by 7 bases; bases with no gene match: 3. CDR3 length equals 13 residues. CDR1 and CDR2 (germline): SNHLY, FYNNEI. Written as DNA, the CDR3 is TGTGCCAGCACGGGACTAGCCTCAGATACGCAGTATTTT. Its translation: CASTGLASDTQYF.